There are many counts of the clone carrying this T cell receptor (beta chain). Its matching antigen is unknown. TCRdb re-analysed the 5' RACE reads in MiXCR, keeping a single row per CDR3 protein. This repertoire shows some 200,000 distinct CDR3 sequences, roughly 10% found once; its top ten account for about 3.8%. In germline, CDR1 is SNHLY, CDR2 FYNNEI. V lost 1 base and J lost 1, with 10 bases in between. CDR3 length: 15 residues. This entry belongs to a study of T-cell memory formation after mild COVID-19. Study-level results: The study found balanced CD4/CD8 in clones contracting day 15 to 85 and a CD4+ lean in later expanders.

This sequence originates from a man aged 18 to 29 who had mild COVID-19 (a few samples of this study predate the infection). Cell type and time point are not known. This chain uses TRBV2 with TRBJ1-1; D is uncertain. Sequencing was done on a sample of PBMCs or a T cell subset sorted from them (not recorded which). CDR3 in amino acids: CASSEVSQRNTEAFF. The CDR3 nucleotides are TGTGCCAGCAGTGAAGTTAGTCAGAGGAACACTGAAGCTTTCTTT.